The rows below give T cell receptor beta chains drawn from one sample of a study of T cells generated in artificial thymic organoids. TCRdb re-derived calls from the 5' RACE reads in MiXCR, one entry per CDR3 protein. The table has about 8,500 distinct CDR3 sequences, around 18% seen once. Sample: naive CD8+ T cells from the thymus. The receptor set was obtained from a human donor who gave cord blood stem cells for thymic organoid culture, a cardiac surgery patient who gave postnatal thymus, or a blood donor (not recorded which). The CDR3 runs from the conserved cysteine through the conserved F or W.

v_call,j_call,cdr3_aa
TRBV7-2,TRBJ2-3,CASQVRGGRDTQYF
TRBV15,TRBJ2-7,CATSRDLAMGEQYF
TRBV11-2,TRBJ2-3,CASSSRSTSGTDTQYF
TRBV7-9,TRBJ1-1,CASSYDRGLSEAFF
TRBV11-1,TRBJ2-3,CASDDRGKDTDTQYF
TRBV7-9,TRBJ1-5,CASSPGGSTAYSNQPQHF
TRBV6-1,TRBJ1-2,CASRRYQGTYGYTF
TRBV20-1,TRBJ2-7,CSARGLGQRDAYEQYF
TRBV7-2,TRBJ1-2,CASSEVANYGYTF
TRBV11-2,TRBJ2-7,CASSLAAPYEQYF
TRBV24-1,TRBJ2-5,CASSPTPTQETQYF
TRBV4-1,TRBJ2-1,CASSHNTGSYNEQFF
TRBV27,TRBJ1-5,CASSPSGRGHQPQHF
TRBV4-1,TRBJ2-1,CASSKDPPGEVSYNEQFF
TRBV3-1,TRBJ2-1,CASSHSGLAGGNEQFF
TRBV6-5,TRBJ2-1,CATELSASSGTGLYNEQFF
TRBV4-1,TRBJ2-3,CASSQPRGPGTDTQYF
TRBV11-2,TRBJ2-2,CASSLGRLGTGELFF
TRBV12-3/TRBV12-4,TRBJ2-2,CASSSGQGARTGELFF
TRBV20-1,TRBJ1-1,CSAEVHTEAFF
TRBV29-1,TRBJ2-3,CSSHAFGLAGEGPADTQYF
TRBV25-1,TRBJ2-7,CASSEGVVGLADPYEQYF
TRBV4-2,TRBJ2-7,CASSQDIAGENYEQYF
TRBV11-2,TRBJ2-3,CASSPKPHTAGEGTDTQYF
TRBV7-9,TRBJ2-5,CASSLVLGQETQYF
TRBV4-3,TRBJ2-7,CASSQSTKLADTYEQYF
TRBV7-2,TRBJ2-7,CASSSTLRSEQYF
TRBV7-8,TRBJ2-3,CASSLRVWAGTTTDTQYF
TRBV5-4,TRBJ2-7,CASSFWVGTVGYSYEQYF
TRBV20-1,TRBJ2-7,CSARALLAGKSYEQYF
TRBV5-1,TRBJ2-7,CASSTYGTGPYEQYF
TRBV12-3/TRBV12-4,TRBJ1-4,CASSFSGTGGPTTNEKLFF
TRBV20-1,TRBJ2-1,CSAPLGGYEQFF
TRBV4-2,TRBJ2-7,CASSNPATVYEQYF
TRBV20-1,TRBJ2-3,CSARDHASRGSTDTQYF
TRBV10-3,TRBJ1-1,CAISETSGGTEAFF
TRBV4-2,TRBJ1-2,CASSPSDSAGGGYTF
TRBV7-6,TRBJ1-5,CASSPARTGLLYYPDSNQPQHF
TRBV6-1,TRBJ2-7,CASRGSSYEQYF
TRBV7-2,TRBJ2-7,CASSLKRTYEQYF
TRBV12-3/TRBV12-4,TRBJ1-1,CASSFPTNAEAFF
TRBV5-6,TRBJ2-3,CASSVAASTDTQYF
TRBV4-3,TRBJ2-3,CASSQDGETSGTLDTQYF
TRBV10-3,TRBJ2-1,CATLSARSYNEQFF
TRBV9,TRBJ2-3,CASSVGTAFTDTQYF
TRBV28,TRBJ2-4,CASSSRTRIIQYF
TRBV7-2,TRBJ2-7,CASSFLAGGRYEQYF
TRBV7-2,TRBJ2-2,CASSLDLVLNTGELFF
TRBV7-6,TRBJ1-6,CASSLWENSPLHF
TRBV6-5,TRBJ1-1,CASSYFKGAVVGAFF
TRBV10-3,TRBJ2-3,CAISERAGGTDTQYF
TRBV6-2/TRBV6-3,TRBJ2-1,CASSYSPRLSYNEQFF
TRBV14,TRBJ2-1,CASSQQRGDIHEQFF
TRBV14,TRBJ2-6,CASSQTYGTGGFSGANVLTF
TRBV4-1,TRBJ2-7,CASSQDSPVGPRTYEQYF
TRBV12-3/TRBV12-4,TRBJ2-1,CASSLGVGLAGAGYNEQFF
TRBV15,TRBJ2-1,CATSRVLTSGGAVYNEQFF
TRBV4-1,TRBJ1-1,CASSQTTGGVPEAFF
TRBV7-3,TRBJ2-1,CASSLIGGGLSSYNEQFF
TRBV4-3,TRBJ1-3,CASSQGSGSGNTIYF